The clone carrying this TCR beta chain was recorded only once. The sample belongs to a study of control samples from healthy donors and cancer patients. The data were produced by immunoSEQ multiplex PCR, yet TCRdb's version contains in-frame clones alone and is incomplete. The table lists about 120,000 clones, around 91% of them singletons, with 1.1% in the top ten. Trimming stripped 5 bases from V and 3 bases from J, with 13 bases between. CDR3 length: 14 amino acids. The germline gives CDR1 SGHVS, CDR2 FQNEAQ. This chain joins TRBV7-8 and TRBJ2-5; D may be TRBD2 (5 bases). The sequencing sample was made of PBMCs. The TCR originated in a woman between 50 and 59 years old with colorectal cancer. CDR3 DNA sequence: TGTGCCAGCAGCCTCGTCGGGGATGAAGAGACCCAGTACTTC. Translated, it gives CASSLVGDEETQYF.